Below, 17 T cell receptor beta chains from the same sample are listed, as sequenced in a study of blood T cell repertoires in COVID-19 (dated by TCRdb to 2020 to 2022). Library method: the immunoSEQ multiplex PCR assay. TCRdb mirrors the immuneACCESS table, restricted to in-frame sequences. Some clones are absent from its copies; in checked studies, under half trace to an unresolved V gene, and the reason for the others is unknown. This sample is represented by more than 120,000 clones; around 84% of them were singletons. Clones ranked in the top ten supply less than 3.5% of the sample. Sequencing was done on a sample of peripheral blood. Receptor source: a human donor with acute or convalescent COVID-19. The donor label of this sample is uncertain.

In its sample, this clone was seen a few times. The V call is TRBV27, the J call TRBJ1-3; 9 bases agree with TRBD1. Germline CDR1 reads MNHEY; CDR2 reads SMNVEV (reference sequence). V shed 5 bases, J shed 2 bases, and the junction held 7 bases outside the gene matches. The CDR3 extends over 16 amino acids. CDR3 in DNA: TGTGCCAGCAGTCCGGGACAGGGTCGGACTGGAAACACCATATATTTT. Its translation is CASSPGQGRTGNTIYF.

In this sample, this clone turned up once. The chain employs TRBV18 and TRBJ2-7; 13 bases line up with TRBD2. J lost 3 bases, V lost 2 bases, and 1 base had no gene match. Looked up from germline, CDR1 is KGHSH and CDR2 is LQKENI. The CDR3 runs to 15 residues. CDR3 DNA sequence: TGTGCCAGCTCACCAGGACTAGCGGGGGACTACGAGCAGTACGTC. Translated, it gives CASSPGLAGDYEQYV.

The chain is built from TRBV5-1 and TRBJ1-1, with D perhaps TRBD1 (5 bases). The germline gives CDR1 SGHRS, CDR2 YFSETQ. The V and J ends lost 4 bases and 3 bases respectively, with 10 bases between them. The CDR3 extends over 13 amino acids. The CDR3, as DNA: TGCGCCAGCAGCCCCCCGGGGGACACTGAAGCTTTCTTT. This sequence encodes CASSPPGDTEAFF.

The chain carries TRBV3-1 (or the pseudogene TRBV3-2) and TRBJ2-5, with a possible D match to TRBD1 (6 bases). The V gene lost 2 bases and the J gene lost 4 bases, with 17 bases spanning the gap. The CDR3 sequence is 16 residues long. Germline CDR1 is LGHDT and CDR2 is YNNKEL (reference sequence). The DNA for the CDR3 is TGTGCCAGCAGCCAATCAGGTGGGGGCGCATCAGAGACCCAGTACTTC. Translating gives CASSQSGGGASETQYF.

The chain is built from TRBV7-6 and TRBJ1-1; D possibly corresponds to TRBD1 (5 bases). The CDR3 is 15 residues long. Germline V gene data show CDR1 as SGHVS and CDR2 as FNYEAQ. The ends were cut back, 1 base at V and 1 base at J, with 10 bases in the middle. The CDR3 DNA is TGTGCCAGCAGCTTAGGGCCCCAGGGGAACACTGAAGCTTTCTTT. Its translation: CASSLGPQGNTEAFF.

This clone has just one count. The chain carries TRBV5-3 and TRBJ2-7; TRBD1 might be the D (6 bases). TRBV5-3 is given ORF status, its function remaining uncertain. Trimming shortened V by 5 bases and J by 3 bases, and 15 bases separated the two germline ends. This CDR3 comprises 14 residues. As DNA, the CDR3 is TGTGCCAGAAGAACAGGGTCAATCGTCTACGAGCAGTACGTC. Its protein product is CARRTGSIVYEQYV.

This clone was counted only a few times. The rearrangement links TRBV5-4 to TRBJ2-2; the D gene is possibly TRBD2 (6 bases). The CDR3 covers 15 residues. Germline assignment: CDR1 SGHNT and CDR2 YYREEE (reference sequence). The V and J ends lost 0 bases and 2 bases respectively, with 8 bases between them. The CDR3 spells CASSLAGTNTGELFF. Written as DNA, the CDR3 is TGTGCCAGCAGCTTGGCCGGGACTAACACCGGGGAGCTGTTTTTT.

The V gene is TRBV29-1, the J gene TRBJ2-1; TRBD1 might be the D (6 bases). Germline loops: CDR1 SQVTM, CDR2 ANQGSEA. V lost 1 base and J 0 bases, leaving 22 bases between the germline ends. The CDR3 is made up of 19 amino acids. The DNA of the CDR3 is TGCAGCGTTGAAGGGACAGCCCATGTACGGGTTATCTCCTACAATGAGCAGTTCTTC. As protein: CSVEGTAHVRVISYNEQFF.

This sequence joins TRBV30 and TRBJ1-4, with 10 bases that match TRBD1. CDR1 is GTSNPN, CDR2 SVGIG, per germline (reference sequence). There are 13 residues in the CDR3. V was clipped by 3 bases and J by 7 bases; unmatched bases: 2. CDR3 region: CAWRGQGSEKLFF. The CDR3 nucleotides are TGTGCCTGGAGGGGACAGGGGAGTGAAAAACTGTTTTTT. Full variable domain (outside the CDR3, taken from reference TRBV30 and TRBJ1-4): SQTIHQWPATLVQPVGSPLSLECTVEGTSNPNLYWYRQAAGRGLQLLFYSVGIGQISSEVPQNLSASRPQDRQFILSSKKLLLSDSGFYLCAWRGQGSEKLFFGSGTQLSVL.

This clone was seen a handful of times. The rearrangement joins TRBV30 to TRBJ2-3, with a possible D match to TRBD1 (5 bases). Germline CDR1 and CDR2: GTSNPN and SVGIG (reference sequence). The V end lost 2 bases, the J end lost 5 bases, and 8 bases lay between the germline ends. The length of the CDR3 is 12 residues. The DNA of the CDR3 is TGTGCCTGGAGTCCAACAGGAGATACGCAGTATTTT. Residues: CAWSPTGDTQYF.

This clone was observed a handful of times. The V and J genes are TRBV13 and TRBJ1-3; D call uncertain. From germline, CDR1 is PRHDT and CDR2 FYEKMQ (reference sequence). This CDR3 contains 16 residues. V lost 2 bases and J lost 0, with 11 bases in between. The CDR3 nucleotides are TGTGCCAGCAGCTTAAGTCGGGTAGGCTCTGGAAACACCATATATTTT. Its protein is CASSLSRVGSGNTIYF.

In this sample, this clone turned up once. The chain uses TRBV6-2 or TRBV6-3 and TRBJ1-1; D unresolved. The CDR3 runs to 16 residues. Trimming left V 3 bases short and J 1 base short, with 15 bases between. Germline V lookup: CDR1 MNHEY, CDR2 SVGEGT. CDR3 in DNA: TGTGCCAGCAGTTATACCTTGAGAGAGAAGAACACTGAAGCTTTCTTT. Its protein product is CASSYTLREKNTEAFF.

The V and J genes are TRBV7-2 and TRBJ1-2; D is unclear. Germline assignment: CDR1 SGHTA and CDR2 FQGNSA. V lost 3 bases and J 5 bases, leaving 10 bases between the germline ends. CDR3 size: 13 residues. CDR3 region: CASSFQGSYGYTF. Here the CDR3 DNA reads TGTGCCAGCAGCTTCCAAGGGAGTTATGGCTACACCTTC.

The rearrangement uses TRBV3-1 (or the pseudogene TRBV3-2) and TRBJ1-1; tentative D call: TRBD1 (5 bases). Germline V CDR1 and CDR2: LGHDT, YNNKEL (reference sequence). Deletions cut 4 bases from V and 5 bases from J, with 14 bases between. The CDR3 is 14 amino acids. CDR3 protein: CASSPDAGRTEAFF. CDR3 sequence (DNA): TGTGCCAGCAGCCCTGATGCGGGGCGAACTGAAGCTTTCTTT.

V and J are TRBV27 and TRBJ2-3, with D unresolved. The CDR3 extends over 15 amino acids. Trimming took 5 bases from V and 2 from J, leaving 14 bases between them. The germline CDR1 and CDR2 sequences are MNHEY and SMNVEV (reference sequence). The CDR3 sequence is CASSLAPPYTDTQYF. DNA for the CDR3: TGTGCCAGCAGTCTCGCCCCGCCCTACACAGATACGCAGTATTTT.

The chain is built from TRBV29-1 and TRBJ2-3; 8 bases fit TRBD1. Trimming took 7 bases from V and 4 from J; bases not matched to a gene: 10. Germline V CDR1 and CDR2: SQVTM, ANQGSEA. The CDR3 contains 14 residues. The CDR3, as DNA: TGCAGCGCGGGTGACAGGGGAAGGCCAGATACGCAGTATTTT. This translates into CSAGDRGRPDTQYF.

The CDR3 protein is CASSLLDTQYF. The DNA for the CDR3 is TGTGCCAGCAGCTTACTAGATACGCAGTATTTT. V and J are TRBV2 and TRBJ2-3, with D unclear. The CDR3 spans 11 residues. Trimming removed 6 bases at V and 5 bases at J, with 6 bases between. Germline assignment: CDR1 SNHLY and CDR2 FYNNEI.